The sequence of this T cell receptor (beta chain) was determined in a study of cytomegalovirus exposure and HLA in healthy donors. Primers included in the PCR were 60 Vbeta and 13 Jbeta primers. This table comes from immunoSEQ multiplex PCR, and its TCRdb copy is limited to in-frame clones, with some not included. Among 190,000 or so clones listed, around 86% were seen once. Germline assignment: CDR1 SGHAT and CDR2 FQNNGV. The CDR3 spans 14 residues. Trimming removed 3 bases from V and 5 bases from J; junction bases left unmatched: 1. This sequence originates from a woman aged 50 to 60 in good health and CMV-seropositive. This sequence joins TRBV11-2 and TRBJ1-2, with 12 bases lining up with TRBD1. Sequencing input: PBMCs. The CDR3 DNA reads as TGTGCCAGCAGCTTGGGACAGGGGGCTTATGGCTACACCTTC. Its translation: CASSLGQGAYGYTF.